These 22 T cell receptor beta chains came from one sample sequenced in a study of regulatory dendritic cells for organ transplantation. The repertoire was sequenced with immunoSEQ multiplex PCR; TCRdb's copy has only in-frame clones and lacks some. The table includes about 28,000 clones, roughly 84% detected once. Specimen: naive CD8+ T cells from blood. Subset given: CD45RA+ naive T cells. The origin of the receptors is a human donor in good health.

The V and J genes are TRBV19 and TRBJ2-2, with no clear D. Trimming cost V 4 bases and J 1 base, with 19 bases left between them. This CDR3 comprises 18 residues. Germline values: CDR1 LNHDA, CDR2 SQIVND (reference sequence). CDR3 in DNA: TGTGCCAGTAGTACACCCGGCGTCAGCGCAATGAACACCGGGGAGCTGTTTTTT. This encodes CASSTPGVSAMNTGELFF.

V usage is TRBV9 and J usage is TRBJ2-7; 10 bases match TRBD1. From germline, CDR1 is SGDLS and CDR2 YYNGEE. The CDR3 is 13 residues long. The J segment lost 7 bases and the V segment lost 4 bases, leaving 5 bases of the junction unmatched. In DNA form, the CDR3 reads TGTGCCAGCAGCTACGGACAGGGGGGGGAGCAGTACTTC. Translated, it gives CASSYGQGGEQYF.

The rearrangement uses TRBV7-3 and TRBJ2-3, with a tentative D call TRBD1 (6 bases). Looked up from germline, CDR1 is SGHTA and CDR2 is FQGTGA. The CDR3 contains 16 residues. Between the trimmed V and J ends, which lost 3 bases and 2 bases, there was a span of 15 bases. This CDR3 is CASSLTGRQATDTQYF. The CDR3, as DNA: TGTGCCAGCAGCTTGACGGGTCGACAGGCCACAGATACGCAGTATTTT. Looking up the rest from reference TRBV7-3 and TRBJ2-3 gives the full variable domain: GAGVSQTPSNKVTEKGKYVELRCDPISGHTALYWYRQSLGQGPEFLIYFQGTGAADDSGLPNDRFFAVRPEGSVSTLKIQRTERGDSAVYLCASSLTGRQATDTQYFGPGTRLTVL.

V gene TRBV19 combines with J gene TRBJ2-4, with 8 bases aligning to TRBD2. The CDR3 totals 14 residues. Per germline, CDR1 LNHDA and CDR2 SQIVND (reference sequence). V shed 10 bases and J 7 bases; nucleotides not matched to a gene: 12. In DNA form, the CDR3 reads TGTGCCACCAGTCAACGGGAGGGAATTAACATTCAGTACTTC. Translation: CATSQREGINIQYF.

The rearrangement links TRBV27 to TRBJ1-2; D ambiguous. V was clipped by 6 bases and J by 5 bases, with 7 bases between them. The CDR3 is made up of 11 amino acids. The germline gives CDR1 MNHEY, CDR2 SMNVEV (reference sequence). The CDR3 DNA reads TGTGCCAGCAGGTCGGGTTATGGCTACACCTTC. Its translation is CASRSGYGYTF.

CDR3 coding DNA: TGTGCCAGCAGCTTCAATCCGGGAGCTAGGTCCGGCTACACCTTC. This codes for CASSFNPGARSGYTF. This chain uses TRBV14 with TRBJ1-2; D is undetermined. V was shortened by 5 bases and J by 8 bases, with 21 bases between the two germline ends. The germline V gene has CDR1 SGHDN and CDR2 FVKESK. The CDR3 length is 15 residues.

This clone has just a few counts. The V call is TRBV16, the J call TRBJ1-1; 7 bases fit TRBD1. V gave up 3 bases and J gave up 0 bases; unmatched junction bases: 10. Germline V CDR1 and CDR2: KGHSY, FQNENV. CDR3 length equals 17 residues. CDR3 nucleotide sequence: TGTGCCAGCAGCCATCCGAGACAGGGAAGAATGAACACTGAAGCTTTCTTT. Amino acids: CASSHPRQGRMNTEAFF. The whole variable domain, filled in from reference TRBV16 and TRBJ1-1, reads GEEVAQTPKHLVRGEGQKAKLYCAPIKGHSYVFWYQQVLKNEFKFLISFQNENVFDETGMPKERFSAKCLPNSPCSLEIQATKLEDSAVYFCASSHPRQGRMNTEAFFGQGTRLTVV.

This chain uses TRBV4-3 with TRBJ1-2; D remains unclear. V lost 1 base and J 0 bases, leaving 6 bases between the germline ends. The CDR3 spans 14 residues. Germline V gene lookup returns CDR1 LGHNA and CDR2 YSLEER. The CDR3 DNA reads TGCGCCAGCAGCCAAGCCGGGACTAACTATGGCTACACCTTC. This sequence encodes CASSQAGTNYGYTF.

The J gene is TRBJ1-5, the V gene TRBV2, with 8 nucleotides matching TRBD1. Germline-derived CDR1 and CDR2 are SNHLY and FYNNEI. V was pared by 4 bases and J by 4 bases, with 3 bases of the junction left unmatched. This CDR3 comprises 14 residues. In DNA form, the CDR3 reads TGTGCCAGCAGTGCCGGGACAGGTAATCAGCCCCAGCATTTT. Its protein product is CASSAGTGNQPQHF.

The gene calls are TRBV5-6 and TRBJ2-7; 7 bases fit TRBD1. Germline CDR1 and CDR2: SGHDT and YYEEEE. After removal of 3 bases from V and 0 bases from J, the junction contained 12 bases not matched to a gene. The CDR3 is made up of 17 amino acids. The CDR3 nucleotides are TGTGCCAGCAGCTCCGCCCCAGGGGGACAGAGCTCCTACGAGCAGTACTTC. Residues: CASSSAPGGQSSYEQYF.

This chain uses TRBV7-8 with TRBJ2-2; 12 bases map to TRBD2. Germline V gene lookup returns CDR1 SGHVS and CDR2 FQNEAQ. The CDR3 is 17 residues long. After removal of 3 bases from V and 5 bases from J, the junction contained 7 bases not matched to a gene. Here the CDR3 DNA reads TGTGCCAGCAGCTTCGGTATAGGGACTAGCGGGACCGGGGAGCTGTTTTTT. It translates to CASSFGIGTSGTGELFF.

V and J are TRBV10-2 and TRBJ2-7; 11 bases map to TRBD2. This CDR3 is 16 amino acids long. Germline V gene lookup returns CDR1 WSHSY and CDR2 SAAADI. Trimming cost V 2 bases and J 3 bases; bases outside gene matches: 6. The CDR3, as DNA: TGCGCCAGCAGTGAGGCTAAGCTAGCGGGGGGCTACGAGCAGTACTTC. The encoded protein is CASSEAKLAGGYEQYF.

The chain employs TRBV7-6 and TRBJ2-3; 8 bases line up with TRBD2. This CDR3 has 15 residues. CDR1 SGHVS and CDR2 FNYEAQ come from the germline V gene. The V gene end was trimmed by 5 bases and the J gene end by 4 bases; junction bases not matched to a gene: 8. The CDR3 DNA reads TGTGCCAGCAGCACGCGGGCCGGGGGGGCAGATACGCAGTATTTT. Translating it yields CASSTRAGGADTQYF.

This clone was observed a few times. This chain uses TRBV7-9 with TRBJ2-7; D is perhaps TRBD1 (5 bases). V was clipped by 3 bases and J by 2 bases, with 11 bases between them. The CDR3 is made up of 14 amino acids. CDR1 is SEHNR and CDR2 is FQNEAQ in the germline V gene (reference sequence). This CDR3 is CASSFGQRAYEQYF. CDR3 in DNA: TGTGCCAGCAGCTTTGGACAACGAGCCTACGAGCAGTACTTC.

DNA for the CDR3: TGTGCCAGCAGCTTAGAGACAGAGAACACTGAAGCTTTCTTT. It yields the protein CASSLETENTEAFF. The rearrangement uses TRBV11-1 and TRBJ1-1, with a tentative D call TRBD1 (5 bases). This CDR3 is 14 amino acids long. V lost 1 base, J lost 1 base, and 7 bases lay in between. Looked up from germline, CDR1 is SGHAT and CDR2 is FQDESV (reference sequence).

This sequence joins TRBV27 and TRBJ2-5; 10 bases match TRBD1. The CDR3 length is 15 residues. V was clipped by 4 bases and J by 5 bases; unmatched bases: 7. Germline CDR1 is MNHEY and CDR2 is SMNVEV (reference sequence). CDR3 amino acids: CASSSPTGGSETQYF. The CDR3 DNA follows: TGTGCCAGCAGTTCCCCGACAGGGGGCTCTGAGACCCAGTACTTC.

This clone appeared a single time. CDR3 sequence (DNA): TGTGCCAGCAGCTCCCCGGACACTTCCTACGAGCAGTACTTC. Its translation: CASSSPDTSYEQYF. This chain connects TRBV5-4 to TRBJ2-5; TRBD1 is a possible D gene (5 bases). The DNA end lines up better with TRBJ2-7; the J call may be wrong. The CDR3 consists of 14 residues. Germline-derived CDR1 and CDR2 are SGHNT and YYREEE (reference sequence).

The V gene is TRBV4-1, the J gene TRBJ2-7; 7 nucleotides line up with TRBD2. This CDR3 has 15 residues. Germline V gene lookup returns CDR1 MGHRA and CDR2 YSYEKL. V lost 4 bases, J lost 7 bases, and 13 bases stayed unmatched. This CDR3 reads CASSPTGEGLTEQYF. The CDR3, as DNA: TGCGCCAGCAGCCCCACCGGGGAGGGGCTAACGGAGCAGTACTTC.

This chain links TRBV7-3 with TRBJ2-2, with TRBD1 matching 10 bases. J lost 6 bases, V lost 4 bases, and 14 bases had no gene match. The CDR3 is made up of 18 amino acids. CDR1 is SGHTA, CDR2 FQGTGA, per germline. The CDR3 nucleotides are TGTGCCAGCAGCTCTTCTGACAGGGGGCGCGCCGCTCCCGGGGAGCTGTTTTTT. It translates to CASSSSDRGRAAPGELFF. Using reference TRBV7-3 and TRBJ2-2 for the parts outside the CDR3, the full variable domain is GAGVSQTPSNKVTEKGKYVELRCDPISGHTALYWYRQSLGQGPEFLIYFQGTGAADDSGLPNDRFFAVRPEGSVSTLKIQRTERGDSAVYLCASSSSDRGRAAPGELFFGEGSRLTVL.

This chain uses TRBV15 with TRBJ2-3; maybe TRBD1 (5 bases). Germline loops: CDR1 LNHNV, CDR2 YYDKDF (reference sequence). CDR3 size: 14 residues. V lost 5 bases and J 6 bases, leaving 15 bases between the germline ends. CDR3 in amino acids: CATSATGLVDTQYF. The DNA for the CDR3 is TGTGCCACCAGCGCTACAGGCCTCGTGGATACGCAGTATTTT.

This clone was seen only once. This sequence joins TRBV6-5 and TRBJ2-1; 9 bases match TRBD1. The CDR3 loop spans 15 amino acids. Trimming cost V 4 bases and J 4 bases; bases outside gene matches: 5. The germline gives CDR1 MNHEY, CDR2 SVGAGI. CDR3 nucleotides: TGTGCCAGCAGTTCCGGGACAGGGAAATACAATGAGCAGTTCTTC. This sequence encodes CASSSGTGKYNEQFF.

V is TRBV7-6 and J is TRBJ1-1; a possible D gene is TRBD1 (5 bases). CDR1 and CDR2 (germline): SGHVS, FNYEAQ. The CDR3 runs to 11 residues. Trimming left V 6 bases short and J 5 bases short, with 7 bases between. CDR3: CASSQGTEAFF. DNA for the CDR3: TGTGCCAGCAGTCAGGGTACTGAAGCTTTCTTT.